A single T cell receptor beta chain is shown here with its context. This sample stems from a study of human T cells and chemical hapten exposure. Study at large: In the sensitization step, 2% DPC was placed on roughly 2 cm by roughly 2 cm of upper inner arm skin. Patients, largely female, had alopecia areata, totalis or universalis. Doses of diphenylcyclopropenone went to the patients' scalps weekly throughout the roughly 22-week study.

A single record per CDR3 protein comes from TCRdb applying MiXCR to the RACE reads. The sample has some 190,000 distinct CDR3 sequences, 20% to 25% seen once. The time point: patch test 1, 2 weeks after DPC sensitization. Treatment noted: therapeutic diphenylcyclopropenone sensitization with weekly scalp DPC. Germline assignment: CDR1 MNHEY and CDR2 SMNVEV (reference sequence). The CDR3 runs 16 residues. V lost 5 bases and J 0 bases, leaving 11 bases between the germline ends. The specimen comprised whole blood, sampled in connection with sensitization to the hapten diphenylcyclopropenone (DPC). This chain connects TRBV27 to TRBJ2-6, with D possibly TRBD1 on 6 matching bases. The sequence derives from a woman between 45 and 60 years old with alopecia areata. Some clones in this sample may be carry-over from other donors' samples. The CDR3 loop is CASSLTGLSGANVLTF. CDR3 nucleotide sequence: TGTGCCAGCAGTCTCACAGGGCTCTCTGGGGCCAACGTCCTGACTTTC.